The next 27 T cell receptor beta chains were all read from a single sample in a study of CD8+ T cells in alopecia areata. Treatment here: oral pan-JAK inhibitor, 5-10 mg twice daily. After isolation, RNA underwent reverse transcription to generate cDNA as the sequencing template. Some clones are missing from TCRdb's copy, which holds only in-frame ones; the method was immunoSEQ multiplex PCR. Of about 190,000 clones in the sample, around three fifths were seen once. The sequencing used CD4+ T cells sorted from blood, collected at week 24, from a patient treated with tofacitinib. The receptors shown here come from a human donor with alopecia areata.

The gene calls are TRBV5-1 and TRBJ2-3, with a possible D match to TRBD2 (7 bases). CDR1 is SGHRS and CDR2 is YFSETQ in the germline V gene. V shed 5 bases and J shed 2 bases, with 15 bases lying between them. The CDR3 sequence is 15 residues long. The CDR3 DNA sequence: TGCGCCAGCAGAGGTGCGGGGGCCAACACAGATACGCAGTATTTT. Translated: CASRGAGANTDTQYF.

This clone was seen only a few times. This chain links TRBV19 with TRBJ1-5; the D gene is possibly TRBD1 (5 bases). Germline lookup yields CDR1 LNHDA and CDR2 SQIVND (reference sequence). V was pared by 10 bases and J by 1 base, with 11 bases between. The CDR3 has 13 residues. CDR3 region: CATARDSNQPQHF. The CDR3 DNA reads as TGTGCCACAGCCCGGGACAGCAATCAGCCCCAGCATTTT.

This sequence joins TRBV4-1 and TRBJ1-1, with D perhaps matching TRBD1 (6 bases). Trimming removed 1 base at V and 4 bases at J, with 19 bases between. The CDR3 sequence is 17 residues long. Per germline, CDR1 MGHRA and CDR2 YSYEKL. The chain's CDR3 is CASSQGGTSLGGTEAFF. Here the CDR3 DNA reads TGCGCCAGCAGCCAAGGAGGGACATCTCTTGGGGGCACTGAAGCTTTCTTT.

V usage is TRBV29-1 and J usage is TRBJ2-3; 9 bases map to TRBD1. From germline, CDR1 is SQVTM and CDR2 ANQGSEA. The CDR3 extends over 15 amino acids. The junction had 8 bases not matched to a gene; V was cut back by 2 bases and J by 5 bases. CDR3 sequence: CSVERVGQGIDTQYF. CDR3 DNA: TGCAGCGTTGAAAGGGTGGGACAGGGTATAGATACGCAGTATTTT.

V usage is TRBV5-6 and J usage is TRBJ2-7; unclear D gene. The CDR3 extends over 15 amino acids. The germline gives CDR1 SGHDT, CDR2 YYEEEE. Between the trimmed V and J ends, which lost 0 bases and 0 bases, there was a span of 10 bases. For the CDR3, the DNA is TGTGCCAGCAGCTTGGGTATAACAAGCTCCTACGAGCAGTACTTC. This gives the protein CASSLGITSSYEQYF.

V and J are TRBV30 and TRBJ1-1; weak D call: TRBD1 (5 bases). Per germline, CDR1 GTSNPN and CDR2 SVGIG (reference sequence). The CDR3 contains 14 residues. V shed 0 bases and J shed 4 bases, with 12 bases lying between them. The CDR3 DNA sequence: TGTGCCTGGAGTGTATCGGGGGGAGGCACTGAAGCTTTCTTT. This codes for CAWSVSGGGTEAFF.

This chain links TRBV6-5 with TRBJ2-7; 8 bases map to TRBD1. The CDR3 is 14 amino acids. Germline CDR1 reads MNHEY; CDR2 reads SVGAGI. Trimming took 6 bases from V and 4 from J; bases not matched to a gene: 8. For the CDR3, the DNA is TGTGCCAGCAGCCACCGGGGACAGGTGTACGAGCAGTACTTC. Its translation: CASSHRGQVYEQYF.

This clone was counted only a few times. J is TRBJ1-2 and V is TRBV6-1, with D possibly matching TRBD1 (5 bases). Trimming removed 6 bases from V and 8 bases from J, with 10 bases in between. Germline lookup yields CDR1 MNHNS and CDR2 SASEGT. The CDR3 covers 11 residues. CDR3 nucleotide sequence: TGTGCCAGCAGAGGGGCCGTCGGCTACACCTTC. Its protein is CASRGAVGYTF.

DNA of the CDR3: TGTGCCTGGAGAAGGCAGGAGAACACTGAAGCTTTCTTT. Protein product: CAWRRQENTEAFF. This chain joins TRBV30 and TRBJ1-1, with D unresolved. CDR1 and CDR2 (germline): GTSNPN, SVGIG (reference sequence). The CDR3 consists of 13 residues. Trimming took 3 bases from V and 1 from J, leaving 9 bases between them.

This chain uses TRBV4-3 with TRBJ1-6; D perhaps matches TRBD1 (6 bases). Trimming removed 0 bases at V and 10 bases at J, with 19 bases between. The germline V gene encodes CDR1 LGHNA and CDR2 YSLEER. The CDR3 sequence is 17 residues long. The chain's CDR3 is CASSQEAFVGAGSPLHF. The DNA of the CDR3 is TGCGCCAGCAGCCAAGAGGCCTTCGTGGGGGCAGGCTCACCCCTCCACTTT.

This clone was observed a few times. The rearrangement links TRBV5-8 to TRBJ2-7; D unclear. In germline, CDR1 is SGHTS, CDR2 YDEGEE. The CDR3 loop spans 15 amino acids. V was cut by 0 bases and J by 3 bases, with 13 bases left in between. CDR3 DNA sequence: TGTGCCAGCAGCTTGGATATGGTATCGAACTACGAGCAGTACTTC. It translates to CASSLDMVSNYEQYF.

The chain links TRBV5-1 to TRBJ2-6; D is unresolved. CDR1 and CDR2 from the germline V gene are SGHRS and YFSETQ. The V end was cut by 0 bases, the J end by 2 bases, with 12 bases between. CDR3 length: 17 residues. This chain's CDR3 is CASSLGVGFTGANVLTF. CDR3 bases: TGCGCCAGCAGCTTGGGGGTAGGCTTCACTGGGGCCAACGTCCTGACTTTC.

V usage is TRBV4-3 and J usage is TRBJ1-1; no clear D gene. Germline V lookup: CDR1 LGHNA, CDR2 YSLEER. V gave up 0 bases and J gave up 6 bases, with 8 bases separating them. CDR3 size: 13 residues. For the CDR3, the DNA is TGCGCCAGCAGCCAAGATCGGGGTGCTGAAGCTTTCTTT. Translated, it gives CASSQDRGAEAFF.

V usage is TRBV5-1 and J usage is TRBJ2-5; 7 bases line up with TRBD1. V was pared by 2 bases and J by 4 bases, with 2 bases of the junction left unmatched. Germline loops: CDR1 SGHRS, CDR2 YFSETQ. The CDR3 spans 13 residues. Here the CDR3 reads CASSLQGPETQYF. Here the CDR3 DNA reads TGCGCCAGCAGCTTACAGGGGCCAGAGACCCAGTACTTC. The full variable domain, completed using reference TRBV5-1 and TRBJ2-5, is KAGVTQTPRYLIKTRGQQVTLSCSPISGHRSVSWYQQTPGQGLQFLFEYFSETQRNKGNFPGRFSGRQFSNSRSEMNVSTLELGDSALYLCASSLQGPETQYFGPGTRLLVL.

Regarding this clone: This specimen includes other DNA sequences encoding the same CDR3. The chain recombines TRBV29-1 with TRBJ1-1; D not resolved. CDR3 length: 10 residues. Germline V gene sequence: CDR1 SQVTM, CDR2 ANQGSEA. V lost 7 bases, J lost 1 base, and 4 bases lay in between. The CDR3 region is CSAENTEAFF. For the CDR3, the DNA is TGCAGCGCCGAGAACACTGAAGCTTTCTTT. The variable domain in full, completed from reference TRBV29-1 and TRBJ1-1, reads SAVISQKPSRDICQRGTSLTIQCQVDSQVTMMFWYRQQPGQSLTLIATANQGSEATYESGFVIDKFPISRPNLTFSTLTVSNMSPEDSSIYLCSAENTEAFFGQGTRLTVV.

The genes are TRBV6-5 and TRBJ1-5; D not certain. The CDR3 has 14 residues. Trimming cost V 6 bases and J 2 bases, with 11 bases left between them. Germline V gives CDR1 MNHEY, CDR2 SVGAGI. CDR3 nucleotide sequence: TGTGCCAGCAGGCCAGGTATGGGCAATCAGCCCCAGCATTTT. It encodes CASRPGMGNQPQHF.

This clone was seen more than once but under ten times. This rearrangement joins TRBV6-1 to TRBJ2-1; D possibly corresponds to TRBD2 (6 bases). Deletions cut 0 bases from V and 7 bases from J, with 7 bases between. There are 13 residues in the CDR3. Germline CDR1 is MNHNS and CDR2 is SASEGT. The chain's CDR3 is CASSEAGRNEQFF. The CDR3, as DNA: TGTGCCAGCAGTGAAGCAGGGAGGAATGAGCAGTTCTTC.

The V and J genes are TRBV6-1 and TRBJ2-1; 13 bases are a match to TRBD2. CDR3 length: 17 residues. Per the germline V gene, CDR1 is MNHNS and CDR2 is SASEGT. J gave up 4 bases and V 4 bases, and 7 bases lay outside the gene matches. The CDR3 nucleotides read TGTGCCAGCAGTGCAATCTGGACTAGCGGGGGATACAATGAGCAGTTCTTC. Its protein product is CASSAIWTSGGYNEQFF.

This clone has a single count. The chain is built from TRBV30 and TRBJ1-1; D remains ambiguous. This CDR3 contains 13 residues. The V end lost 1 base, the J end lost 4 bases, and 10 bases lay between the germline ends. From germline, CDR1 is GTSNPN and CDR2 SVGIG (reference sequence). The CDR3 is CAWSASRFTEAFF. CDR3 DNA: TGTGCCTGGAGTGCCTCAAGGTTCACTGAAGCTTTCTTT.

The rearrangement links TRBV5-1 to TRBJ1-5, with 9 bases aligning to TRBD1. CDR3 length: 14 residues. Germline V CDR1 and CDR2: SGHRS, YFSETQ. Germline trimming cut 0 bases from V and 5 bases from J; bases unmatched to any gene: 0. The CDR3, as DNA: TGCGCCAGCAGCTTGGACAGGGGGCATCAGCCCCAGCATTTT. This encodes CASSLDRGHQPQHF.

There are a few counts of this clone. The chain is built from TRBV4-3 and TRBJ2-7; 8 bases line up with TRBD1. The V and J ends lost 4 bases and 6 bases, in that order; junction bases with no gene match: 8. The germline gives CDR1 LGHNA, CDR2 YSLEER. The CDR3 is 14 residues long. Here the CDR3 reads CASSPRTGRSEQYF. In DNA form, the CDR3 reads TGCGCCAGCAGCCCCCGGACAGGGAGGTCCGAGCAGTACTTC.

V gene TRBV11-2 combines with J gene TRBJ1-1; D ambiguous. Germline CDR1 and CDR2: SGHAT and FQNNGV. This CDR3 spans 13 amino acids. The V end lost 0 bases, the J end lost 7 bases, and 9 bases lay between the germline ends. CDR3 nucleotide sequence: TGTGCCAGCAGCTTAGATCGGGCGGGTGAAGCTTTCTTT. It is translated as CASSLDRAGEAFF.

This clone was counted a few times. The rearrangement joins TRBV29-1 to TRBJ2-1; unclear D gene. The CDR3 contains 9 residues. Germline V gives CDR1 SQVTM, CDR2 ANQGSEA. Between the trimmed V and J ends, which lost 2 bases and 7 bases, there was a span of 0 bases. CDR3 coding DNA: TGCAGCGTTGAAAATGAGCAGTTCTTC. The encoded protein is CSVENEQFF.

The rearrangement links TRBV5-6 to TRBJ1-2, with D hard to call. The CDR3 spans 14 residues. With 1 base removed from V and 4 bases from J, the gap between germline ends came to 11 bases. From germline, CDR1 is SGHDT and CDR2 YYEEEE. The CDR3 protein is CASSLWSDSYGYTF. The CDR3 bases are TGTGCCAGCAGCTTGTGGTCAGATAGCTATGGCTACACCTTC.

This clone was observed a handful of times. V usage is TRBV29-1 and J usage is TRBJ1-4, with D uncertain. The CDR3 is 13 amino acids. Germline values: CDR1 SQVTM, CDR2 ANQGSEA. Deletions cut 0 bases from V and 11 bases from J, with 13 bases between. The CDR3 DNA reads TGCAGCGTTGAAGATCTTCGTGGGGATAAACTGTTTTTT. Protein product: CSVEDLRGDKLFF.

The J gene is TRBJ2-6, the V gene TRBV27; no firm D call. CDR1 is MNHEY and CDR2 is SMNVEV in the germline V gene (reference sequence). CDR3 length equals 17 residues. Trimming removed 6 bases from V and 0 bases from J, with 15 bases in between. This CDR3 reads CASSRLSLSSGANVLTF. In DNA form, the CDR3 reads TGTGCCAGCAGCCGCCTTTCCCTAAGCTCTGGGGCCAACGTCCTGACTTTC. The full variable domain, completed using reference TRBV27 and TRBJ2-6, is EAQVTQNPRYLITVTGKKLTVTCSQNMNHEYMSWYRQDPGLGLRQIYYSMNVEVTDKGDVPEGYKVSRKEKRNFPLILESPSPNQTSLYFCASSRLSLSSGANVLTFGAGSRLTVL.

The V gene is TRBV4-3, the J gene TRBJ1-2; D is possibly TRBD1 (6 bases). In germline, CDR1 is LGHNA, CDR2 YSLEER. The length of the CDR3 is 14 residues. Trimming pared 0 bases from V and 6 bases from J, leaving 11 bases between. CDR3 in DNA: TGCGCCAGCAGCCAAGATCAGGGGAGGGATGGCTACACCTTC. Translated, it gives CASSQDQGRDGYTF.